One and the same sample provided the 27 T cell receptor beta chains below, sequenced in a study of T cell responses to AZD1222 COVID-19 vaccine. Profiling relied on immunoSEQ multiplex PCR, and the TCRdb table lists in-frame clones only, not all of them. The sample consists of about 160,000 clones, roughly 93% of them appearing once. The source material was peripheral blood, sampled on day 0 of AZD1222 vaccination. The source is an adult in good health.

The chain joins TRBV28 to TRBJ2-5; perhaps TRBD2 as D (5 bases). Trimming left V 3 bases short and J 3 bases short, with 26 bases between. In germline, CDR1 is MDHEN, CDR2 SYDVKM. This CDR3 has 19 amino acids. The CDR3: CASSFGLPLGPLGEETQYF. Written as DNA, the CDR3 is TGTGCCAGCAGTTTTGGTTTACCACTCGGGCCCCTGGGAGAAGAGACCCAGTACTTC.

The gene calls are TRBV30 and TRBJ1-2; no definite D call. This CDR3 is built from 14 residues. The V gene lost 4 bases and the J gene lost 3 bases, with 15 bases spanning the gap. The germline gives CDR1 GTSNPN, CDR2 SVGIG (reference sequence). The CDR3 nucleotides read TGTGCCTGGATACGAAGGGAATTATACTATGGCTACACCTTC. Translation: CAWIRRELYYGYTF.

This chain connects TRBV24-1 to TRBJ2-7, with a weak D call TRBD1 (6 bases). The CDR3 spans 15 residues. The V gene lost 3 bases and the J gene lost 6 bases, with 17 bases spanning the gap. CDR1 is KGHDR and CDR2 is SFDVKD in the germline V gene. CDR3 DNA: TGTGCCACCAGTGATCCGCGGGCAGGGGCTCTCGAGCAGTACTTC. It yields the protein CATSDPRAGALEQYF.

The chain joins TRBV4-3 to TRBJ1-1; the match to TRBD1 covers 7 bases. The CDR3 has 16 amino acids. The V gene end was trimmed by 1 base and the J gene end by 0 bases; junction bases not matched to a gene: 5. CDR1 and CDR2 from the germline V gene are LGHNA and YSLEER. The CDR3 DNA sequence: TGCGCCAGCAGCCAAGGAACAGGGGCCATGAACACTGAAGCTTTCTTT. This codes for CASSQGTGAMNTEAFF.

The V and J genes are TRBV24-1 and TRBJ2-3; TRBD1 might be the D (6 bases). Germline-derived CDR1 and CDR2 are KGHDR and SFDVKD. The V gene lost 3 bases and the J gene lost 0 bases, with 12 bases spanning the gap. CDR3 length equals 16 residues. This CDR3 reads CATSDPTGFSTDTQYF. The CDR3 bases are TGTGCCACCAGTGATCCGACAGGATTTAGCACAGATACGCAGTATTTT.

The chain joins TRBV10-3 to TRBJ1-2; 9 bases match TRBD1. Unmatched junction bases numbered 12, after V lost 3 bases and J lost 4 bases. Germline V gene sequence: CDR1 ENHRY, CDR2 SYGVKD. This CDR3 comprises 17 residues. CDR3: CAISDPPRGTGPYGYTF. The CDR3 DNA reads as TGTGCCATCAGTGACCCTCCTCGGGGGACAGGGCCCTATGGCTACACCTTC.

The V call is TRBV6-5, the J call TRBJ1-5; the D is unclear. The CDR3 contains 15 residues. Germline CDR1 MNHEY, CDR2 SVGAGI. Trimming took off 6 bases at V and 9 bases at J, with 21 bases between the two ends. CDR3 loop: CASSLRRPTDGPQHF. The CDR3 nucleotides read TGTGCCAGCAGCCTGCGACGGCCGACCGACGGGCCCCAGCATTTT.

The chain combines TRBV10-3 with TRBJ2-7; D not certain. Trimming removed 0 bases from V and 1 base from J, with 7 bases in between. The CDR3 runs 14 residues. CDR1 is ENHRY, CDR2 SYGVKD, per germline. The chain's CDR3 is CAISESSSSYEQYF. The CDR3 DNA reads as TGTGCCATCAGTGAGTCATCATCATCCTACGAGCAGTACTTC.

DNA of the CDR3: TGTGCCAGCAGCTCCCAGGGGGGCAACTACGAGCAGTACTTC. It encodes CASSSQGGNYEQYF. The V call is TRBV7-2, the J call TRBJ2-7, with D maybe TRBD1 (7 bases). The CDR3 has 14 residues. V was trimmed by 4 bases and J by 3 bases, leaving 13 bases between them. Germline loops: CDR1 SGHTA, CDR2 FQGNSA.

The rearrangement joins TRBV5-1 to TRBJ1-2; TRBD1 is a possible D gene (5 bases). In germline, CDR1 is SGHRS, CDR2 YFSETQ. CDR3 length: 16 residues. With 4 bases removed from V and 0 bases from J, the gap between germline ends came to 16 bases. CDR3 DNA: TGCGCCAGCAGCACAACCGGGACGGCTGCTAACTATGGCTACACCTTC. Residues: CASSTTGTAANYGYTF. Combining the CDR3 with reference TRBV5-1 and TRBJ1-2 gives the whole variable domain KAGVTQTPRYLIKTRGQQVTLSCSPISGHRSVSWYQQTPGQGLQFLFEYFSETQRNKGNFPGRFSGRQFSNSRSEMNVSTLELGDSALYLCASSTTGTAANYGYTFGSGTRLTVV.

This rearrangement joins TRBV27 to TRBJ1-5; D remains ambiguous. Germline CDR1 reads MNHEY; CDR2 reads SMNVEV (reference sequence). Trimming removed 6 bases at V and 1 base at J, with 4 bases between. The CDR3 loop spans 12 amino acids. The CDR3: CASSPSNQPQHF. CDR3 DNA sequence: TGTGCCAGCAGCCCAAGCAATCAGCCCCAGCATTTT.

The chain is built from TRBV29-1 and TRBJ2-5; unclear D gene. V lost 3 bases, J lost 4 bases, and 9 bases lay in between. The germline V gene encodes CDR1 SQVTM and CDR2 ANQGSEA. This CDR3 has 12 amino acids. CDR3 in amino acids: CSVDFASETQYF. CDR3 in DNA: TGCAGCGTTGATTTTGCGTCAGAGACCCAGTACTTC.

The CDR3 DNA follows: TGTGCCAGCAGCTTCTCACAGGGTGCGACTGAAGCTTTCTTT. Protein: CASSFSQGATEAFF. The chain combines TRBV11-2 with TRBJ1-1; the D gene is possibly TRBD1 (6 bases). The CDR3 sequence is 14 residues long. Germline-derived CDR1 and CDR2 are SGHAT and FQNNGV. Trimming pared 3 bases from V and 5 bases from J, leaving 13 bases between.

The chain employs TRBV19 and TRBJ1-1; D is possibly TRBD1 (5 bases). V lost 0 bases to trimming and J lost 1 base, with 12 bases between them. There are 16 residues in the CDR3. Germline V gives CDR1 LNHDA, CDR2 SQIVND (reference sequence). The CDR3 loop reads CASSIDRGTKNTEAFF. DNA of the CDR3: TGTGCCAGTAGTATAGACCGGGGGACTAAGAACACTGAAGCTTTCTTT.

V usage is TRBV19 and J usage is TRBJ2-7, with 8 positions matching TRBD1. Germline V CDR1 and CDR2: LNHDA, SQIVND (reference sequence). Trimming took 3 bases from V and 4 from J; bases not matched to a gene: 2. This CDR3 is built from 13 residues. The DNA of the CDR3 is TGTGCCAGTAGTATCGGACAGGGTTACGAGCAGTACTTC. This translates into CASSIGQGYEQYF.

The CDR3 protein is CASSSGGPYEQYF. The DNA of the CDR3 is TGTGCCAGCAGCTCAGGGGGACCCTACGAGCAGTACTTC. The V call is TRBV5-8, the J call TRBJ2-7, with 7 bases identical to TRBD1. CDR3 length: 13 residues. Unmatched junction bases numbered 2, after V lost 3 bases and J lost 2 bases. Germline lookup yields CDR1 SGHTS and CDR2 YDEGEE.

V usage is TRBV30 and J usage is TRBJ1-6; D is perhaps TRBD1 (6 bases). Per the germline V gene, CDR1 is GTSNPN and CDR2 is SVGIG (reference sequence). The CDR3 extends over 13 amino acids. Trimming cost V 1 base and J 18 bases, with 19 bases left between them. CDR3 amino acids: CAWSGAYHGQPHF. CDR3 nucleotides: TGTGCCTGGAGTGGAGCGTACCATGGACAGCCCCACTTT.

This chain uses TRBV7-2 with TRBJ1-1, with TRBD1 matching 9 bases. Germline V lookup: CDR1 SGHTA, CDR2 FQGNSA. V gave up 4 bases and J gave up 3 bases; unmatched junction bases: 6. CDR3 length equals 15 residues. The DNA of the CDR3 is TGTGCCAGCAGCTCTCCGGGACAGGGACACACTGAAGCTTTCTTT. It translates to CASSSPGQGHTEAFF.

This chain links TRBV19 with TRBJ1-5, with D possibly matching TRBD1 (5 bases). V was cut by 4 bases and J by 6 bases, with 16 bases left in between. This CDR3 is built from 15 residues. CDR1 is LNHDA and CDR2 is SQIVND in the germline V gene (reference sequence). The CDR3 protein is CASSTTWGGGQPQHF. The CDR3 nucleotides are TGTGCCAGTAGTACTACATGGGGGGGTGGTCAGCCCCAGCATTTT.

The rearrangement joins TRBV12-3 or TRBV12-4 to TRBJ1-2; unclear D gene. The CDR3 length is 12 residues. V was pared by 3 bases and J by 7 bases, with 9 bases between. The CDR3 bases are TGTGCCAGCAGTTTTTCATCCCCTGGCTACACCTTC. It specifies CASSFSSPGYTF.

The rearrangement uses TRBV24-1 and TRBJ1-1, with TRBD1 identical over 9 bases. Germline assignment: CDR1 KGHDR and CDR2 SFDVKD. Trimming took 7 bases from V and 2 from J; bases not matched to a gene: 4. CDR3 length: 14 residues. The CDR3 loop is CATRGDRDNTEAFF. For the CDR3, the DNA is TGTGCCACCAGGGGGGACAGGGACAACACTGAAGCTTTCTTT.

The chain carries TRBV4-1 and TRBJ1-2; D gene uncertain. Per the germline V gene, CDR1 is MGHRA and CDR2 is YSYEKL. The CDR3 length is 16 residues. V shed 4 bases and J shed 1 base, with 16 bases lying between them. The chain's CDR3 is CASSLRPGLSNYGYTF. The CDR3 bases are TGCGCCAGCAGCCTTAGACCAGGACTGAGTAACTATGGCTACACCTTC.

The chain combines TRBV6-5 with TRBJ2-3, with 7 bases aligning to TRBD1. After removal of 2 bases from V and 0 bases from J, the junction contained 2 bases not matched to a gene. The CDR3 has 15 residues. Germline CDR1 is MNHEY and CDR2 is SVGAGI. The CDR3 sequence: CASSYQGQSTDTQYF. The CDR3 DNA follows: TGTGCCAGCAGTTACCAGGGACAGAGCACAGATACGCAGTATTTT.

The chain combines TRBV29-1 with TRBJ2-3; 9 bases align to TRBD2. CDR1 and CDR2 from the germline V gene are SQVTM and ANQGSEA. V was clipped by 7 bases and J by 5 bases; unmatched bases: 10. CDR3 length equals 14 residues. The CDR3 loop reads CSGRLAGFGDTQYF. CDR3 nucleotides: TGCAGCGGCCGGCTAGCGGGGTTTGGAGATACGCAGTATTTT.

V usage is TRBV21-1 and J usage is TRBJ2-3; the table gives TRBD2 as D, unverified against the DNA. TRBV21-1 is a known pseudogene. This CDR3 spans 16 amino acids. CDR3 residues: CASSVLAGGPADTQYF. Written as DNA, the CDR3 is TGTGCCAGCAGCGTACTAGCGGGGGGGCCCGCAGATACGCAGTATTTT.

The rearrangement links TRBV7-2 to TRBJ2-6; D call uncertain. Trimming cost V 2 bases and J 0 bases, with 5 bases left between them. In germline, CDR1 is SGHTA, CDR2 FQGNSA. This CDR3 is built from 15 residues. For the CDR3, the DNA is TGTGCCAGCAGCTTATGGAGCTCTGGGGCCAACGTCCTGACTTTC. It encodes CASSLWSSGANVLTF. Supplemented by reference TRBV7-2 and TRBJ2-6, the full variable domain reads GAGVSQSPSNKVTEKGKDVELRCDPISGHTALYWYRQSLGQGLEFLIYFQGNSAPDKSGLPSDRFSAERTGGSVSTLTIQRTQQEDSAVYLCASSLWSSGANVLTFGAGSRLTVL.

The chain carries TRBV11-1 and TRBJ1-1; D not certain. V was trimmed by 5 bases and J by 2 bases, leaving 6 bases between them. Germline CDR1 SGHAT, CDR2 FQDESV (reference sequence). The CDR3 loop spans 12 amino acids. Here the CDR3 reads CASSQGNTEAFF. CDR3 DNA sequence: TGTGCCAGCAGCCAAGGTAACACTGAAGCTTTCTTT. Full variable domain (outside the CDR3, taken from reference TRBV11-1 and TRBJ1-1): EAEVAQSPRYKITEKSQAVAFWCDPISGHATLYWYRQILGQGPELLVQFQDESVVDDSQLPKDRFSAERLKGVDSTLKIQPAELGDSAMYLCASSQGNTEAFFGQGTRLTVV.